These 5 T cell receptor beta chains came from one sample sequenced in a study of T cell clonality in common variable immunodeficiency. Antigen specificity for these receptors is unknown. TCRdb's table, derived via immunoSEQ multiplex PCR, lists solely in-frame clones and lacks some. The repertoire yields roughly 30,000 clones, none seen only once; the top ten contain 3.2%. Findings of the study overall: Fewer deletions and N-nucleotide insertions were reportedly seen in common variable immunodeficiency TCR beta sequences.

The sample was peripheral blood mononuclear cells. The receptors come from a human donor with common variable immunodeficiency.

This clone was counted many times. The missing CDR3 end, 3 residues past where the read stops, is filled in from the germline J gene. The chain links TRBV10-1 to TRBJ1-4; D not certain. This CDR3 is 15 amino acids long. The V and J ends lost 3 bases and 3 bases respectively, with 11 bases between them. Germline CDR1 is WNHNN and CDR2 is SYGVQD (reference sequence). The CDR3 region is CASSEVVGANEKLFF. The CDR3 DNA, read in part, is TGCGCCAGCAGTGAAGTCGTCGGGGCTAATGAAAAA.

This clone was seen a few times. The read ends 3 residues shy of where the CDR3 ends; the end is completed using the germline J gene. The chain has TRBV2 and TRBJ1-2; possible D gene TRBD1, 5 bases. From germline, CDR1 is SNHLY and CDR2 FYNNEI. With 4 bases removed from V and 5 bases from J, the gap between germline ends came to 8 bases. CDR3 size: 12 residues. The part of the CDR3 DNA that was read is TGTGCCAGCAGTGCAGGGACTTATGGC. It translates to CASSAGTYG. In full, the CDR3 is CASSAGTYGYTF. Using reference TRBV2 and TRBJ1-2 for the parts outside the CDR3, the full variable domain is EPEVTQTPSHQVTQMGQEVILRCVPISNHLYFYWYRQILGQKVEFLVSFYNNEISEKSEIFDDQFSVERPDGSNFTLKIRSTKLEDSAMYFCASSAGTYGYTFGSGTRLTVV.

Comments on this clone: The read comes to an end 3 residues before the CDR3 does, leaving the germline J gene to fill in the end. This chain uses TRBV19 with TRBJ1-5, with D tentatively TRBD1 (5 bases). Trimming stripped 8 bases from V and 8 bases from J, with 22 bases between. Germline loops: CDR1 LNHDA, CDR2 SQIVND (reference sequence). CDR3 length: 15 residues. The CDR3 spells CASEVYRGNPKPQHF. CDR3 DNA, as far as it was read: TGTGCCAGTGAGGTTTATAGGGGTAATCCGAAGCCC.

In regard to this clone: From the germline J gene comes the end of the CDR3, since the read stops 3 residues before it. The chain couples TRBV10-1 to TRBJ2-1; 8 nucleotides agree with TRBD2. Germline lookup yields CDR1 WNHNN and CDR2 SYGVQD (reference sequence). There are 15 residues in the CDR3. J lost 3 bases, V lost 8 bases, and 9 bases had no gene match. The CDR3 loop is CASARSGSVYNEQFF. The covered CDR3 bases are TGCGCCAGCGCAAGAAGCGGGAGCGTCTACAATGAG.

This clone was detected only a few times. Read data end 3 residues before the CDR3 end; the end is taken from the germline J gene. This chain uses TRBV19 with TRBJ2-6, with 12 positions matching TRBD2. The CDR3 length is 20 residues. The germline gives CDR1 LNHDA, CDR2 SQIVND (reference sequence). V shed 0 bases and J 4 bases; nucleotides not matched to a gene: 10. The chain's CDR3 is CASSIEELAGGLGGANVLTF. The CDR3 bases that were read are TGTGCCAGTAGTATAGAGGAACTAGCGGGAGGTCTTGGCGGGGCCAACGTC.